The sequence of this T cell receptor (beta chain) was determined in a study of immune evolution from preneoplasia to lung adenocarcinoma. The assay was immunoSEQ multiplex PCR, and TCRdb's table has in-frame clones only and misses some. The sample includes a few thousand clones, around four fifths seen only once; the top ten take roughly a fifth. General study points: Later-stage lesions appeared to have more T cells, more diversity, less clonality. Top clone frequencies peaked in normal lung, apparently declining through invasive adenocarcinoma.

Patients had resection in Japan or China between about 2013 and 2017. H&E slides confirmed each diagnosis, reviewed by two pathologists independently. This clone was detected a few times. Its specificity is unknown. The receptor comes from a donor at least 70 years old with lung adenocarcinoma. The sample comprised FFPE adjacent normal lung tissue.

This CDR3 is CASRIGTESYEQYF. CDR3 in DNA: TGCGCCAGCAGGATCGGGACAGAGTCCTACGAGCAGTACTTC. The chain carries TRBV5-1 and TRBJ2-7; 7 bases line up with TRBD1. The CDR3 runs to 14 residues. J was trimmed by 1 base and V by 5 bases; bases with no gene match: 6. Germline V gene lookup returns CDR1 SGHRS and CDR2 YFSETQ.